This TCR beta chain was sequenced during a study of shared clonotypes between healthy human individuals (TCRdb year 2020). As for the study more broadly: The cohort comprised a couple of women and a few men aged 18 to 49 years. For each donor, three plates each were used for CD4 naive and CD4 memory, two plates were used for CD8 naive, and one plate was used for CD8 memory. The study deeply sequenced blood TCR repertoires of several healthy adults to estimate repertoire size and the extent of clonotype sharing between individuals. To increase sequencing depth and limit assay-specific biases, TCR repertoire library preparation and sequencing were carried out by different laboratories using diverse techniques. Per donor, leukapheresis produced somewhere between about 0.94 and 8.9 billion PBMCs.

As for this clone: The target of this receptor is not known. Per-nucleotide qualities are absent, and no much larger clonotype sits a single base away.

What the study reported, not specific to this receptor: Estimated clonotype richness was generally larger for naive than for memory subsets. Rarefaction of sorted-subset datasets indicated incomplete sequencing despite the large sequencing depth. Compared with non-shared clonotypes, the clonotypes found in all four sorted-subset donors had higher generation probabilities. Sampling was limited to blood, and TCR repertoires in tissue likely differ from TCR repertoires in blood. Because the study included only a small number of donors, the genetic and exposure-history diversity represented was limited. Based on pairwise subsampling, the degree of clonotype sharing among donors was expected to be affected by sequencing depth. Around 5.4% of naive CD4, roughly 3.5% of naive CD8, around 2.3% of memory CD4, and approximately 0.4% of memory CD8 clonotypes were shared across several donors.

TCR CDR3 regions were amplified from genomic DNA by multiplex PCR using the deep immunoSEQ assay. Genomic DNA extracted from each cell subset was distributed evenly over all wells of several immunoSEQ 96-well plates, and each plate served as one replicate. For sorted subsets, about 200 ng genomic DNA, equal to 30,000 or so T cell genomes, was loaded into each replicate PCR. Purified libraries were measured with a Qubit 3.0 fluorometer, size-checked on a Bioanalyzer 2100, and measured again with the KAPA Library Quantification kit. Each immunoSEQ 96-well plate was sequenced on its own single-read 150-cycle Illumina NextSeq 550 flow cell. Under the source paper's analysis protocol: Because the immunoSEQ output held only junctional sequences and lacked quality scores, the filtering could not match the filtering applied to full-length reads. To assign V/J genes and CDR3, sequences were annotated against IMGT germline references using PyIR, a Python wrapper for IgBLAST v1.9. Reads were removed for weak V/J assignments (E-value above 1e-6), missing CDR3, stop codons, out-of-frame junctions, or ambiguous translated residues. V3J clonotypes were defined as sequences sharing an identical inferred V gene, J gene, and CDR3 amino acid sequence. To compute the percentage overlap between repertoires, the number of shared unique clonotypes was divided by the size of the smaller repertoire. RTK rarefaction, the Chao1 estimator, and Recon v2.1 estimates of unobserved clonotypes were used to assess repertoire richness. For all TCRbeta clonotypes obtained by the gDNA method from several donors, generation probabilities were computed with OLGA. TCRdb stores this immuneACCESS table with in-frame sequences only. Part of the clones is absent; in the studies checked, under half of the shortfall reflects unresolved V genes, and no reason is known for the rest. V and J calls and clone size come straight from that table; D and trimming were deduced from the DNA. For this sample the table gives a few million clones, of which 90% to 95% were detected only once. 0.39% of the sample is held by the ten biggest clonotypes.

The donors were healthy, HIV-negative adults with no recently reported acute infections or vaccinations. All donors were Caucasian adults living in Nashville, Tennessee, USA. CD4+ T cells were enriched by magnetic negative selection, after which naive cells were positively selected on CD45RA and the negative fraction was taken as the memory subset. After blood collection by leukapheresis, PBMCs were isolated using Ficoll-Histopaque density gradient centrifugation and then cryopreserved in the vapor phase of liquid nitrogen. Analytical flow cytometry was used to check the purity and quantity of every magnetically sorted T cell population. Genomic DNA was isolated from every sorted fraction and measured by UV absorbance on a Nanodrop 2000c. Material for sequencing was naive CD4+ T cells from PBMCs. The cell subset or site label on this specimen signifies: CD45RA+ positively selected. The clonotype was recovered from a young man in good health. Some clones in this sample may be carry-over from other donors' samples.

The nucleotides read TGTGCCAGCAGCCCCAGGGGCCTTAATGAAAAACTGTTTTTT. The translation is CASSPRGLNEKLFF. The chain was built from TRBV7-2 and TRBJ1-4; TRBD1 is perhaps the D gene, given 6 matching bases. Via the germline V gene, CDR1 is SGHTA and CDR2 FQGNSA. The trim is 5 bases for V and 4 bases for J, with a gap of 11 bases between the germline ends. Taken from cysteine to phenylalanine, the CDR3 has 14 residues. The entry retains the CDR3 DNA only, 42 bases that are in frame from base 1.